This TCR beta chain was documented in a study of blood T cells in healthy people across ages. Study outcomes and limitations: As age increased, TCR beta diversity per million T cells fell in a roughly linear fashion.

Details on this clonotype: Its antigen remains unknown.

Together with a sample-barcoded 5' primer, a J-beta primer mix was included in a second PCR lasting about 6 to 12 cycles. Sequencing yielded, for each sample, at least 3 million paired-end reads carrying CDR3. TCRdb re-called the 5' RACE reads with MiXCR, one entry per CDR3 protein. The data hold hundreds of thousands of distinct CDR3 sequences, with 58% observed a single time. Healthy Caucasian individuals from Russia aged roughly 6 to 90 served as donors. No fewer than 5.5 micrograms of total RNA were isolated from every sample. Germline V gene data show CDR1 as GTSNPN and CDR2 as SVGIG (reference sequence). V shed 0 bases and J shed 4 bases, with 9 bases lying between them. The CDR3 runs to 13 residues.

Input material: blood. This clonotype originated in a man between 25 and 39 years old in good health. The rearrangement uses TRBV30 and TRBJ1-2, with D unclear. The CDR3 DNA reads as TGTGCCTGGAGTGTGACGCTACGCTATGGCTACACCTTC. Translated, it gives CAWSVTLRYGYTF.